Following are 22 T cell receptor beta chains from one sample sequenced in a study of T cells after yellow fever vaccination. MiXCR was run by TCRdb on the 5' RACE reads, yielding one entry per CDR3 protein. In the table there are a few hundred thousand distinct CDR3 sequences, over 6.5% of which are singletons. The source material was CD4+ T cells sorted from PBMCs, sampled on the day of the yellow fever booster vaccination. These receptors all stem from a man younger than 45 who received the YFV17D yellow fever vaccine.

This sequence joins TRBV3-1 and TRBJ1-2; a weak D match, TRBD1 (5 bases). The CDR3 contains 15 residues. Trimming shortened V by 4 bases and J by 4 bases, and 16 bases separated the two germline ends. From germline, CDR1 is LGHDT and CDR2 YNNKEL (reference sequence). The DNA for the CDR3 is TGTGCCAGCAGCCCGTCGGGGGGTCGGAGCTATGGCTACACCTTC. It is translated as CASSPSGGRSYGYTF.

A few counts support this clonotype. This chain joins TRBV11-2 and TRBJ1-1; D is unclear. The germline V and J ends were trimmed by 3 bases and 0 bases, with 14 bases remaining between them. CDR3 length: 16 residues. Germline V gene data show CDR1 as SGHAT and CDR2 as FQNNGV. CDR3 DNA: TGTGCCAGCAGCTTGCCGATCGGTGATTTGAACACTGAAGCTTTCTTT. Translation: CASSLPIGDLNTEAFF.

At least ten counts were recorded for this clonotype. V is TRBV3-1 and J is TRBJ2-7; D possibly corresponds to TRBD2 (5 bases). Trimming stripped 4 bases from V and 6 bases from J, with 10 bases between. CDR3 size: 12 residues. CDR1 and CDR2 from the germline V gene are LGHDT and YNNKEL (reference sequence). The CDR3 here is CASSLAGLEQYF. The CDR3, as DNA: TGTGCCAGCAGCCTGGCGGGTCTCGAGCAGTACTTC.

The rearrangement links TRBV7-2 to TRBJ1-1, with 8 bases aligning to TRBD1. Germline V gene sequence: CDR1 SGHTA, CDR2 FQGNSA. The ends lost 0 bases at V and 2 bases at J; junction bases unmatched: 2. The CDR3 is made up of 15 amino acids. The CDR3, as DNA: TGTGCCAGCAGCTTAGCGGGACAGGCTAACACTGAAGCTTTCTTT. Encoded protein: CASSLAGQANTEAFF.

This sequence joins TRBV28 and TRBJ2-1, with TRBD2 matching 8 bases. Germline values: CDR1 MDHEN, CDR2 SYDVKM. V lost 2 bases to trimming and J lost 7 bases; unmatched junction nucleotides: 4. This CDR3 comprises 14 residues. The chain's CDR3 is CASSLAGGVNEQFF. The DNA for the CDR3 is TGTGCCAGCAGTTTAGCGGGAGGTGTGAATGAGCAGTTCTTC.

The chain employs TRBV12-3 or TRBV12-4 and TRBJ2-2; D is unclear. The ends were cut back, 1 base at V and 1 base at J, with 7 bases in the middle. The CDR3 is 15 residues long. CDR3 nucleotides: TGTGCCAGCAGTTTAGGTAGCCTGAACACCGGGGAGCTGTTTTTT. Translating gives CASSLGSLNTGELFF.

The CDR3 region is CSAIGAYNEQFF. CDR3 in DNA: TGCAGTGCAATAGGGGCATACAATGAGCAGTTCTTC. The rearrangement links TRBV20-1 to TRBJ2-1, with D maybe TRBD1 (5 bases). There are 12 residues in the CDR3. Germline V lookup: CDR1 DFQATT, CDR2 SNEGSKA (reference sequence). Trimming removed 6 bases from V and 4 bases from J, with 10 bases in between.

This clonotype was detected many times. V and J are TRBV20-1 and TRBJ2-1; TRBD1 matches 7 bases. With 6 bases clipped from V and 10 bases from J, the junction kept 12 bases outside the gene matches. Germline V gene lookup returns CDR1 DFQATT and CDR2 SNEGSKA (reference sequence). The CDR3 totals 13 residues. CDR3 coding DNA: TGCAGTGCGGAAAGGACAGGTCAGGGCGAGCAGTTCTTC. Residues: CSAERTGQGEQFF.

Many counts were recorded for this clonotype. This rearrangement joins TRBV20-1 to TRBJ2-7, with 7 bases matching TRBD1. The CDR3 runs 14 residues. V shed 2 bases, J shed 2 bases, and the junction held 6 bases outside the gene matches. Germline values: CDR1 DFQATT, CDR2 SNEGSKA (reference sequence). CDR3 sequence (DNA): TGCAGTGCTAGATCCCGACAGGGAACCTACGAGCAGTACTTC. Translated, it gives CSARSRQGTYEQYF.

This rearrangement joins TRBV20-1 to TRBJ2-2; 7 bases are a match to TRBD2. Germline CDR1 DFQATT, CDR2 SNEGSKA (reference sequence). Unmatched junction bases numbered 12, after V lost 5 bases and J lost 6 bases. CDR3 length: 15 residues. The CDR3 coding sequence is TGCAGTGCTCGGGTTTCTAGCGGTGCGTCCGGGGAGCTGTTTTTT. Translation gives CSARVSSGASGELFF.

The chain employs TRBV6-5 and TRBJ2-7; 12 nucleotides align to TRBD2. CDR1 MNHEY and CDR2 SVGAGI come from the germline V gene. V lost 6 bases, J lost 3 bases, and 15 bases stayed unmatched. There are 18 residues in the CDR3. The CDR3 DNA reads TGTGCCAGCAGCTTACTCGCTAGCGGGAGGGCAGGTTTCTACGAGCAGTACTTC. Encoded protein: CASSLLASGRAGFYEQYF.

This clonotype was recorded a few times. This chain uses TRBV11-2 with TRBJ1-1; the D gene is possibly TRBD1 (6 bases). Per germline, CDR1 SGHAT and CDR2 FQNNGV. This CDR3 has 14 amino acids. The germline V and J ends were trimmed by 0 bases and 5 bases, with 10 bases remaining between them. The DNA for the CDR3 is TGTGCCAGCAGCTTAGAGACAGGACGGACTGAAGCTTTCTTT. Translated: CASSLETGRTEAFF. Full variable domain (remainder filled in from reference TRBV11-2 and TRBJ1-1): EAGVAQSPRYKIIEKRQSVAFWCNPISGHATLYWYQQILGQGPKLLIQFQNNGVVDDSQLPKDRFSAERLKGVDSTLKIQPAKLEDSAVYLCASSLETGRTEAFFGQGTRLTVV.

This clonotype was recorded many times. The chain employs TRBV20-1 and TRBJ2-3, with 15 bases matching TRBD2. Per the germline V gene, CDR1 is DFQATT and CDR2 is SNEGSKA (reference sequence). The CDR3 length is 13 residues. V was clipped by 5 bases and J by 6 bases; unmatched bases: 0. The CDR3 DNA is TGCAGTGCTGGGACTAGCGGGAGGGATACGCAGTATTTT. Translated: CSAGTSGRDTQYF.

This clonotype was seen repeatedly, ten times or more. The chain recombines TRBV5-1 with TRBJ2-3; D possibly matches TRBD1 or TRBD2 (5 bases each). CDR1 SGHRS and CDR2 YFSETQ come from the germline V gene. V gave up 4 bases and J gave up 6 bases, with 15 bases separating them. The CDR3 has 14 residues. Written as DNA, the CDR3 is TGCGCCAGCAGCAACCGGGACCCGGAGGATACGCAGTATTTT. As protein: CASSNRDPEDTQYF.

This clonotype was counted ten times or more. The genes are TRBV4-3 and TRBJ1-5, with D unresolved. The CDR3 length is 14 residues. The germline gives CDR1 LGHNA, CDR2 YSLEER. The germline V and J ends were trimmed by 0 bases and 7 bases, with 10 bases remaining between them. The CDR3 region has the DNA TGCGCCAGCAGCCAAGAACCAGGTGGACAGCCCCAGCATTTT. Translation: CASSQEPGGQPQHF.

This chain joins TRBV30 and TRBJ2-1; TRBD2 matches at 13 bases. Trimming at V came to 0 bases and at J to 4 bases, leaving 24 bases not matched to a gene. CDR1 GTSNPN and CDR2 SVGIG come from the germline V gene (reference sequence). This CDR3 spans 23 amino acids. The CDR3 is CAWSVRTSGSRFSIHKTYNEQFF. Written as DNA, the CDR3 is TGTGCCTGGAGTGTACGGACTAGCGGGAGTCGGTTTTCCATCCATAAAACTTACAATGAGCAGTTCTTC.

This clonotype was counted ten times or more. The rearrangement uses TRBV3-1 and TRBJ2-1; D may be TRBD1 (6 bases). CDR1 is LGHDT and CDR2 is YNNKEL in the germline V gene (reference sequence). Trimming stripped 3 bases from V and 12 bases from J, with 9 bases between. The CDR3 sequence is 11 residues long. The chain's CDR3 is CASSQTGGQFF. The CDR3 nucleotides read TGTGCCAGCAGCCAGACAGGTGGGCAGTTCTTC.

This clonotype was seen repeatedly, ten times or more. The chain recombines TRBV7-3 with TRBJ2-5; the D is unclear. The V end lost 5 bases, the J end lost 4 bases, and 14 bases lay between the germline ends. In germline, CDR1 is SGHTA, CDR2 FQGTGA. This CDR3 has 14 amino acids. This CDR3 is CASSPMSVGETQYF. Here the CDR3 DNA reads TGTGCCAGCAGCCCTATGTCAGTCGGAGAGACCCAGTACTTC.

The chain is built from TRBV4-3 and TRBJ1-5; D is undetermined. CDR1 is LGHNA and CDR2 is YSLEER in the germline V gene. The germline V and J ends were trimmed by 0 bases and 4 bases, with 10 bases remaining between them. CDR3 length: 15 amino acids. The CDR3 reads CASSQESGRNQPQHF. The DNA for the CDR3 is TGCGCCAGCAGCCAAGAGAGCGGAAGAAATCAGCCCCAGCATTTT.

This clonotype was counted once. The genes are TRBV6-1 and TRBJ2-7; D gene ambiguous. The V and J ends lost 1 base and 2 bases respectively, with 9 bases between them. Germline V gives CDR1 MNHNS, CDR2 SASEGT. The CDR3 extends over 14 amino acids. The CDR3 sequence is CASSEGHRAYEQYF. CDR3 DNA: TGTGCCAGCAGTGAAGGACATAGAGCCTACGAGCAGTACTTC.

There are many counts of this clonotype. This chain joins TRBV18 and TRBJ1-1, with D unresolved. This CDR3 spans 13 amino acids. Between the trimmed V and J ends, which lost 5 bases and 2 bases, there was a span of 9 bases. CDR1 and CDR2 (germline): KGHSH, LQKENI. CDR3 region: CASSIDKNTEAFF. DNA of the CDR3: TGTGCCAGCTCAATAGACAAAAACACTGAAGCTTTCTTT.

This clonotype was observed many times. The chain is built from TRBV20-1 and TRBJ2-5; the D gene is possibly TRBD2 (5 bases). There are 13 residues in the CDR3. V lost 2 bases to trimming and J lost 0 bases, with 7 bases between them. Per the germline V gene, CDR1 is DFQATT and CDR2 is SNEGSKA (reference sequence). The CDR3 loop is CSARSSNQETQYF. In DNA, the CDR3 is TGCAGTGCTAGATCTAGCAACCAAGAGACCCAGTACTTC.